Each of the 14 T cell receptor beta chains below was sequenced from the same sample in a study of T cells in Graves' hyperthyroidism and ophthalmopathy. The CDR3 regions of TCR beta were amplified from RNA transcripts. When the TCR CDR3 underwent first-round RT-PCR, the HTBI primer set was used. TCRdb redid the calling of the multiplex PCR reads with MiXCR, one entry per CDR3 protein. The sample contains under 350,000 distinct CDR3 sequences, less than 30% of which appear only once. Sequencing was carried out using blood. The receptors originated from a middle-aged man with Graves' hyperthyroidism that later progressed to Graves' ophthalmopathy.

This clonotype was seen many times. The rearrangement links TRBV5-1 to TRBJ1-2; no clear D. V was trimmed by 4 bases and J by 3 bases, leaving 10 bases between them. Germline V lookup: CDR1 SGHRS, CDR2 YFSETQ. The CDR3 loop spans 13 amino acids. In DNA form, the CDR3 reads TGCGCCAGCAGCGAGGACGGATACTATGGCTACACCTTC. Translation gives CASSEDGYYGYTF.

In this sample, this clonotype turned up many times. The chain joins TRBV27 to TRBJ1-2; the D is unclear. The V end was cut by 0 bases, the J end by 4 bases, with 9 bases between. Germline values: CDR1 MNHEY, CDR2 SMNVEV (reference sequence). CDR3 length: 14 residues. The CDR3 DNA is TGTGCCAGCAGTTTATCAGGGCCTGGCTATGGCTACACCTTC. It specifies CASSLSGPGYGYTF.

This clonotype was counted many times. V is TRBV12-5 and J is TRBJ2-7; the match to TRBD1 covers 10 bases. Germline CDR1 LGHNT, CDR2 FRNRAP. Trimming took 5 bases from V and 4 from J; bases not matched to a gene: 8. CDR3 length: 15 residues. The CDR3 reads CASGPPDRGIYEQYF. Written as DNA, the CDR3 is TGTGCTAGTGGTCCACCGGACAGGGGGATTTACGAGCAGTACTTC.

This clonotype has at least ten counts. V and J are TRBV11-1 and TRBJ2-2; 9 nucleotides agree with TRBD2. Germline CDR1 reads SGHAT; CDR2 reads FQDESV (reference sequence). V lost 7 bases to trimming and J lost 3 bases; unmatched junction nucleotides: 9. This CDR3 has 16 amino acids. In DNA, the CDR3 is TGTGCCAGCAACATCCCGCGACTAGCGGACACCGGGGAGCTGTTTTTT. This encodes CASNIPRLADTGELFF.

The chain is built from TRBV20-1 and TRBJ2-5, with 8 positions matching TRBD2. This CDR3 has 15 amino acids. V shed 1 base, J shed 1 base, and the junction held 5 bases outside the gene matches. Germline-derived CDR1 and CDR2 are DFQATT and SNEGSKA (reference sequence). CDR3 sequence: CSARGSGRGQETQYF. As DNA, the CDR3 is TGCAGTGCTAGAGGAAGCGGGAGAGGCCAAGAGACCCAGTACTTC.

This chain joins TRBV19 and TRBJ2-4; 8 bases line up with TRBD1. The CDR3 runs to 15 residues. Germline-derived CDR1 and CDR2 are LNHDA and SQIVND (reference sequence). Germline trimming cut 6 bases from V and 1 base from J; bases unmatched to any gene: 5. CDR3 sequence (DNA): TGTGCCAGTAGGCATCAGGGGGCGGCCAAAAACATTCAGTACTTC. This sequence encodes CASRHQGAAKNIQYF.

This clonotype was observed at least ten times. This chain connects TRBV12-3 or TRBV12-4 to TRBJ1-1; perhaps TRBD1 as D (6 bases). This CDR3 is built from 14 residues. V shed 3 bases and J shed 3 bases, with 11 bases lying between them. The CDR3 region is CASSFQGSDTEAFF. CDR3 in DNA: TGTGCCAGCAGTTTTCAGGGGTCGGACACTGAAGCTTTCTTT.

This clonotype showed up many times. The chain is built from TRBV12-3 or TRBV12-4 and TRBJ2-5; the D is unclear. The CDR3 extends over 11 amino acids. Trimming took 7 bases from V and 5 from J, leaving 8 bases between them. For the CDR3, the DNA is TGTGCCAGCACGTCGAAGGAGACCCAGTACTTC. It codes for CASTSKETQYF.

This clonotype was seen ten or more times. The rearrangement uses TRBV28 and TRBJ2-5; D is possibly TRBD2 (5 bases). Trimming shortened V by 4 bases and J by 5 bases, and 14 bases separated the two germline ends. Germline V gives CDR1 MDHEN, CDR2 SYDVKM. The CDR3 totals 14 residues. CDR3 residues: CASSSEVSGETQYF. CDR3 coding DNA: TGTGCCAGCAGTTCTGAGGTTTCGGGGGAGACCCAGTACTTC. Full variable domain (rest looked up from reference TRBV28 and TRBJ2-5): DVKVTQSSRYLVKRTGEKVFLECVQDMDHENMFWYRQDPGLGLRLIYFSYDVKMKEKGDIPEGYSVSREKKERFSLILESASTNQTSMYLCASSSEVSGETQYFGPGTRLLVL.

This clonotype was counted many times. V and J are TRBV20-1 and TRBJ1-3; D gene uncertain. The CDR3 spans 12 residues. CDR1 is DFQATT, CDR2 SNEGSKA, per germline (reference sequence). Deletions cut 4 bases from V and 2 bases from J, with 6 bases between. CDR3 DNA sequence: TGCAGTGCTAAAAGTCCTGGAAACACCATATATTTT. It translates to CSAKSPGNTIYF.

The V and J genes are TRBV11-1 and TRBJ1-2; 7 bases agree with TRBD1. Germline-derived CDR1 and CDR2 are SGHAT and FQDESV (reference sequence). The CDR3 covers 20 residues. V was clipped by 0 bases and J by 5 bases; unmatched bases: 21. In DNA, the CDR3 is TGTGCCAGCAGCTTAGCGAGGGGTACAGGGGACTTAAAAACGCTGTATGGCTACACCTTC. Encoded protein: CASSLARGTGDLKTLYGYTF.

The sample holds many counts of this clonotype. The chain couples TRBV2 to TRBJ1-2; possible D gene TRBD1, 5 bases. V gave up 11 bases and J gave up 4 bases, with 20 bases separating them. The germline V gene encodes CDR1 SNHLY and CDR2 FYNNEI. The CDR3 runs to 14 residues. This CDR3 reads CASSASGTVYGYTF. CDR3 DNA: TGTGCCTCCAGTGCTTCAGGGACGGTCTATGGCTACACCTTC. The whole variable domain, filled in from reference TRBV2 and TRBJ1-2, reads EPEVTQTPSHQVTQMGQEVILRCVPISNHLYFYWYRQILGQKVEFLVSFYNNEISEKSEIFDDQFSVERPDGSNFTLKIRSTKLEDSAMYFCASSASGTVYGYTFGSGTRLTVV.

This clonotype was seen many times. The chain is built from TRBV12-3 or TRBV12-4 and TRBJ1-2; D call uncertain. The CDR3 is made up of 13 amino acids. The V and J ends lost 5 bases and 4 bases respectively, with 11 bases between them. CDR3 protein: CASSGEAFYGYTF. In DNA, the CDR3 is TGTGCCAGCAGTGGGGAAGCGTTCTATGGCTACACCTTC.

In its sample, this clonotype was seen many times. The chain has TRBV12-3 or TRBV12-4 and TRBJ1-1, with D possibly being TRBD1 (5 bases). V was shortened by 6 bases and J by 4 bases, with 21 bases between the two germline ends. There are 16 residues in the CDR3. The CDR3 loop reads CASRSRDPVRPTEAFF. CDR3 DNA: TGTGCCAGCAGGAGTCGGGACCCCGTCCGTCCCACTGAAGCTTTCTTT.